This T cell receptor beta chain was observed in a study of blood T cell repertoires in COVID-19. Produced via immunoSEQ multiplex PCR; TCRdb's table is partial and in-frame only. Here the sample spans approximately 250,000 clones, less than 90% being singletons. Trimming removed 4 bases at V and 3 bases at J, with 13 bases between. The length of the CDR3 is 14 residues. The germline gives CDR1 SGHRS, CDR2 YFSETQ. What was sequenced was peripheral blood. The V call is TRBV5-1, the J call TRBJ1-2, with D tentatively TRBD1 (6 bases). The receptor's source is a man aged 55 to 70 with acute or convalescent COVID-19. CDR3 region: CASSPGGGHYGYTF. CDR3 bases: TGCGCCAGCAGCCCAGGCGGGGGGCACTATGGCTACACCTTC.